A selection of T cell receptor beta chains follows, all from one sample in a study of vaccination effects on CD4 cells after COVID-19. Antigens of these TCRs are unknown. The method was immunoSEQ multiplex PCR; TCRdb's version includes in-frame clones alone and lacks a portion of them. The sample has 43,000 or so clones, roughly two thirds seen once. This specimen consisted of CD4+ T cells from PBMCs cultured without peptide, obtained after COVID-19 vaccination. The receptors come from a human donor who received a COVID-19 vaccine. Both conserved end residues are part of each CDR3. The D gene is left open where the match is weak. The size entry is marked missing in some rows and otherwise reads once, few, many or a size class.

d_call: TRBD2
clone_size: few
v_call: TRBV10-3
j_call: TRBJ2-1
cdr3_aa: CATRLAGLYNEQFF
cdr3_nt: TGTGCCACTCGACTAGCGGGCCTCTACAATGAGCAGTTCTTC

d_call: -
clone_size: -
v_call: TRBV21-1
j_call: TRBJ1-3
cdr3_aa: CASRVTEGHLNSGNTIYF
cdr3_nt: TGTGCCAGCAGGGTTACGGAGGGACACCTTAACTCTGGAAACACCATATATTTT

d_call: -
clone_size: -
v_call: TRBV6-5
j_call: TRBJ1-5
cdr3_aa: CASSSPGGYSNQPQHF
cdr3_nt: TGTGCCAGCAGTTCACCGGGGGGGTATAGCAATCAGCCCCAGCATTTT

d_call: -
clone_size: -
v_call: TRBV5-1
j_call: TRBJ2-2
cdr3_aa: CASSLGSDSGTGELFF
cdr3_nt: TGCGCCAGCAGCTTGGGCTCGGACTCGGGCACCGGGGAGCTGTTTTTT

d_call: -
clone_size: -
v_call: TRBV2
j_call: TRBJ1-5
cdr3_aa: CASSEAQGFGSEQPQHF
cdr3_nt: TGTGCCAGCAGTGAAGCGCAGGGGTTCGGGTCGGAGCAGCCCCAGCATTTT

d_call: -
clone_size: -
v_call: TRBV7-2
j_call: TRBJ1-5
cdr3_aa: CASRQGTVGQPQHF
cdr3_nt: TGTGCCAGCAGACAAGGCACAGTGGGTCAGCCCCAGCATTTT

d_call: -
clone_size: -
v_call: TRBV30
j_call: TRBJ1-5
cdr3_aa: CAWSAKGLYNQPQHF
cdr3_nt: TGTGCCTGGAGTGCAAAGGGACTGTACAATCAGCCCCAGCATTTT

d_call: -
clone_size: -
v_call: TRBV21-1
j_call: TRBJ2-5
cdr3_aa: CASSKERQVRETQYF
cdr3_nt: TGTGCCAGCAGCAAAGAGCGGCAGGTACGAGAGACCCAGTACTTC

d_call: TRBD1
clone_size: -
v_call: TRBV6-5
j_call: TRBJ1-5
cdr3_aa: CASSYDRGSNQPQHF
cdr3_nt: TGTGCCAGCAGTTATGACAGGGGCAGCAATCAGCCCCAGCATTTT

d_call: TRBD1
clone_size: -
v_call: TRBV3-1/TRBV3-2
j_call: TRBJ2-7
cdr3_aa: CASSTGTDGTRQYF
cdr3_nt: TGTGCCAGCAGCACAGGGACAGACGGGACGAGGCAGTACTTC

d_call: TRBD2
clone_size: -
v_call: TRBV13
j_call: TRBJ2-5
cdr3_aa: CASSPNGLAETQYF
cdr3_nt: TGTGCCAGCAGCCCTAACGGACTAGCAGAGACCCAGTACTTC

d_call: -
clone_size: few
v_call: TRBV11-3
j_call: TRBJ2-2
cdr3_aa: CASSLERGGSQWVTGELFF
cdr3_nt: TGTGCCAGCAGCTTAGAGCGAGGCGGAAGTCAGTGGGTGACCGGGGAGCTGTTTTTT

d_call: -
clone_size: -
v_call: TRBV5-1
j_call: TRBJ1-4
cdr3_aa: CASSFGQGGEKLFF
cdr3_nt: TGCGCCAGCAGCTTTGGCCAGGGTGGCGAAAAACTGTTTTTT

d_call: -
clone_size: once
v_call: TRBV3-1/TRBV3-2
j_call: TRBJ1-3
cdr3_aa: CASSRFTGNTIYF
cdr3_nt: TGTGCCAGCAGCCGCTTCACAGGAAACACCATATATTTT

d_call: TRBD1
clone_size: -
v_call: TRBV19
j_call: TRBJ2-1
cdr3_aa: CASSQTGDSYNEQFF
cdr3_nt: TGTGCCAGTAGTCAAACAGGGGACTCCTACAATGAGCAGTTCTTC

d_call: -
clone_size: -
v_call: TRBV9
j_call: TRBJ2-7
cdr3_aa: CASSVGLHPSYEQYF
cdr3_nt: TGTGCCAGCAGCGTAGGGTTACACCCTTCCTACGAGCAGTACTTC

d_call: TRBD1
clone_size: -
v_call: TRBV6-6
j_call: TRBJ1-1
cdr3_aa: CASTTRTGNTEAFF
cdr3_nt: TGTGCCAGCACAACCCGGACAGGCAACACTGAAGCTTTCTTT

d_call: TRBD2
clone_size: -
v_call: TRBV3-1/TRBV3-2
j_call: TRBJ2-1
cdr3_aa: CASSHLAGYSYNEQFF
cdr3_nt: TGTGCCAGCAGCCACCTAGCGGGGTACTCCTACAATGAGCAGTTCTTC

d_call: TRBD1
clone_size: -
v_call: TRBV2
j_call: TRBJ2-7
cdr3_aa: CASIHSGGSYEQYF
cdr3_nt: TGTGCCAGCATTCATTCAGGGGGATCCTACGAGCAGTACTTC

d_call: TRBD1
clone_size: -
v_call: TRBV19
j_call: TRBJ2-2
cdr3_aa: CASRKVSRDRNTGELFF
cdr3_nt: TGTGCCAGTAGGAAAGTAAGCCGGGACAGAAACACCGGGGAGCTGTTTTTT

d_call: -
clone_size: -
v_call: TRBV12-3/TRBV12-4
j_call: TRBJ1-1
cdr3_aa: CASSLMATEAFF
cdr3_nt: TGTGCCAGCAGTTTGATGGCCACTGAAGCTTTCTTT

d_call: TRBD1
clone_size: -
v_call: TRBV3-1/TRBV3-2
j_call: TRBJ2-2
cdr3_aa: CASRKTGTGYTGELFF
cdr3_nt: TGTGCCAGCAGAAAGACCGGGACAGGTTACACCGGGGAGCTGTTTTTT

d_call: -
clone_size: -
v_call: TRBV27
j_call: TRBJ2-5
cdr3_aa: CASSLSQGQTQYF
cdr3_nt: TGTGCCAGCAGTTTGTCACAGGGCCAGACCCAGTACTTC

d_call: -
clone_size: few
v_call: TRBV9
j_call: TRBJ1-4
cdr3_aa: CASSVRQKDEKLFF
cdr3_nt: TGTGCCAGCAGCGTAAGACAGAAAGATGAAAAACTGTTTTTT

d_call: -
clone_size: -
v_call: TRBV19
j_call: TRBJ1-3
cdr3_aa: CASSMFPVRENTIYF
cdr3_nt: TGTGCCAGTAGTATGTTTCCAGTCCGAGAAAACACCATATATTTT

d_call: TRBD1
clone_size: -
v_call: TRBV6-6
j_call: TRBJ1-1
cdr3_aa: CASSGQGLNTEAFF
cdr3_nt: TGTGCCAGCAGTGGACAGGGCTTGAACACTGAAGCTTTCTTT

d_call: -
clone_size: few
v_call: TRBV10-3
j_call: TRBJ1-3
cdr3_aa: CAFPPDLISGNTIYF
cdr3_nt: TGTGCCTTCCCCCCGGACCTCATCTCTGGAAACACCATATATTTT

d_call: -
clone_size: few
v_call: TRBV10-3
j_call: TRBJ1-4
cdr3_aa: CAISAGSKHEKLFF
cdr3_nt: TGTGCCATCAGTGCGGGGTCAAAACATGAAAAACTGTTTTTT

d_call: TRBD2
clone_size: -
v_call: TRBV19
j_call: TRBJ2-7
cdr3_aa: CASSMARGGRGEQYF
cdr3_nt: TGTGCCAGTAGTATGGCTCGCGGGGGGAGGGGAGAGCAGTACTTC

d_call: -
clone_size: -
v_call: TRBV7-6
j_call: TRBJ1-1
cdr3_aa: CASSRSGRGTNTEAFF
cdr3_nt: TGTGCCAGCAGCCGTTCTGGCAGGGGAACGAACACTGAAGCTTTCTTT

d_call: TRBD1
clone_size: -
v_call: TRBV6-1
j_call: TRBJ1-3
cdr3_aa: CASSEMDRSVAGNTIYF
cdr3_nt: TGTGCCAGCAGTGAGATGGACAGGAGTGTAGCTGGAAACACCATATATTTT

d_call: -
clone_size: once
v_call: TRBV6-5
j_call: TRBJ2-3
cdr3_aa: CASHDSTDTQYF
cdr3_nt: TGTGCCAGCCATGATAGCACAGATACGCAGTATTTT

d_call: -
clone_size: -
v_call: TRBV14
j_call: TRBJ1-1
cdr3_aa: CASSQGLLMNTEAFF
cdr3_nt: TGTGCCAGCAGCCAAGGGTTGCTAATGAACACTGAAGCTTTCTTT

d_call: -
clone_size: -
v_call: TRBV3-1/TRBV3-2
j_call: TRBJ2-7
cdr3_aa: CASSQASYEQYF
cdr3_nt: TGTGCCAGCAGCCAAGCCTCCTACGAGCAGTACTTC

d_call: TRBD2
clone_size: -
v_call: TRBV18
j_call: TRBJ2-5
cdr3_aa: CASSPRDYIQETQYF
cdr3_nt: TGTGCCAGCTCACCCCGGGACTATATACAAGAGACCCAGTACTTC

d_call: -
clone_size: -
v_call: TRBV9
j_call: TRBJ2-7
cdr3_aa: CASSGPLGEQYF
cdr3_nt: TGTGCCAGCAGCGGACCTCTGGGGGAGCAGTACTTC

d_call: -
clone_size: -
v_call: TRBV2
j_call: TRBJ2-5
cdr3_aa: CASSSGTATSETQYF
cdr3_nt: TGTGCCAGCAGTTCCGGGACGGCGACATCGGAGACCCAGTACTTC

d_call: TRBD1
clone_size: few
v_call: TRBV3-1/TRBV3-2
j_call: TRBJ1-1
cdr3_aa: CASSHPVGTGASRAFF
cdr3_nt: TGTGCCAGCAGCCACCCCGTCGGGACAGGGGCGTCGCGAGCTTTCTTT

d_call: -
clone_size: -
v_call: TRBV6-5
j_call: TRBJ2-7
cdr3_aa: CASSYMGGWQYEQYF
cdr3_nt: TGTGCCAGCAGTTACATGGGGGGTTGGCAATACGAGCAGTACTTC

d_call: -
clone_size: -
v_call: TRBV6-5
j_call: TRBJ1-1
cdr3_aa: CASSYWRRENTEAFF
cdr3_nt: TGTGCCAGCAGTTACTGGCGCAGGGAGAACACTGAAGCTTTCTTT

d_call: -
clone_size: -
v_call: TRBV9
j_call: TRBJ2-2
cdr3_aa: CASSVGGTVPGELFF
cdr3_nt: TGTGCCAGCAGCGTAGGGGGGACCGTACCCGGGGAGCTGTTTTTT

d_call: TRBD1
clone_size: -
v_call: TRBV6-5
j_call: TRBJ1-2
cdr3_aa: CASRQGDYGYTF
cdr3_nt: TGTGCCAGCAGGCAGGGGGACTATGGCTACACCTTC

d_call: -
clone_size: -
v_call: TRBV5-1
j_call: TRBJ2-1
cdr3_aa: CASTLTSIGVNEQFF
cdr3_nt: TGCGCCAGCACCCTAACTAGCATTGGTGTGAATGAGCAGTTCTTC

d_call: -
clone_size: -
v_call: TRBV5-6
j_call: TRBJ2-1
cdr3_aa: CASSLLGAYYNEQFF
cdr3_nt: TGTGCCAGCAGCTTATTGGGGGCCTATTACAATGAGCAGTTCTTC

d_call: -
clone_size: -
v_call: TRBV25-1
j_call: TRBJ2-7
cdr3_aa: CASSDPGSLLRGQYF
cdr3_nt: TGTGCCAGCAGTGACCCCGGGAGCCTTCTACGAGGGCAGTACTTC

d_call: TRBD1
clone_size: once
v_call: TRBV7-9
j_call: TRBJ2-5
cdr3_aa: CASSGQGETQYF
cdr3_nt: TGTGCCAGCAGTGGACAGGGGGAGACCCAGTACTTC

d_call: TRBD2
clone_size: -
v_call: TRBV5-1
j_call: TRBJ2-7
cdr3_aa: CASSGTSGNDEQYF
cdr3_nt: TGCGCCAGCAGCGGGACTAGCGGGAACGACGAGCAGTACTTC

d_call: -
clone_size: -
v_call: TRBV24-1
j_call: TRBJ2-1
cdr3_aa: CATSDSGRPYNEQFF
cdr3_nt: TGTGCCACCAGTGATTCTGGACGGCCCTACAATGAGCAGTTCTTC

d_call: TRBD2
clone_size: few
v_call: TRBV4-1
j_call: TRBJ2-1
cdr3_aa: CASSQDLFGRDEQFF
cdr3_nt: TGCGCCAGCAGCCAAGATCTTTTTGGGAGGGATGAGCAGTTCTTC

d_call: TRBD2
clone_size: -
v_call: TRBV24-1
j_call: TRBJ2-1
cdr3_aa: CATSSSGGVNYNEQFF
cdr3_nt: TGTGCCACCAGTTCTAGCGGGGGGGTAAACTACAATGAGCAGTTCTTC

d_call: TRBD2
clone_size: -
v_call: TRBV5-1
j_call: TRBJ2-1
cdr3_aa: CASRLAGGNINEQFF
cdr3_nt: TGCGCCAGCAGGCTAGCGGGAGGGAATATTAATGAGCAGTTCTTC

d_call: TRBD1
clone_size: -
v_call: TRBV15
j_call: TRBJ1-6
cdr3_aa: CATSRETGRNSPLHF
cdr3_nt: TGTGCCACCAGCAGAGAGACAGGGCGGAATTCACCCCTCCACTTT

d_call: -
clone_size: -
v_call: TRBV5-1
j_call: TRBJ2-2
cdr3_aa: CASSLAPATGELFF
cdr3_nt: TGCGCCAGCAGCTTGGCCCCTGCAACCGGGGAGCTGTTTTTT

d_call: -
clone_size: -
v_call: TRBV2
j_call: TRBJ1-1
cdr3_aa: CASSVPRLTREATGTYTEAFF
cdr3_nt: TGTGCCAGCAGTGTCCCCAGGTTAACTCGGGAAGCAACGGGCACCTACACTGAAGCTTTCTTT

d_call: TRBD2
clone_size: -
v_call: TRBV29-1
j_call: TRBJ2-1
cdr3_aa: CSVEDRASGSQGEQFF
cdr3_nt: TGCAGCGTTGAAGATCGTGCTAGCGGGAGCCAGGGTGAGCAGTTCTTC

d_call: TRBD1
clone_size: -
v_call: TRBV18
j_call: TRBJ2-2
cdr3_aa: CASPADRVTGELFF
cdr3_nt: TGTGCCAGCCCGGCCGACAGGGTCACCGGGGAGCTGTTTTTT

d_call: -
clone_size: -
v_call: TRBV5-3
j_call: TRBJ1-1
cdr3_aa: CARSLETDYMNTEAFF
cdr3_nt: TGTGCCAGAAGCTTGGAGACAGATTATATGAACACTGAAGCTTTCTTT